The clone carrying this T cell receptor (beta chain) has more than one count but fewer than ten. Its matching antigen is unknown. This sample stems from a study of CD8+ T cells in alopecia areata. Study results and limitations: Lesional scalp, especially alopecia totalis/universalis, showed higher clonality than normal scalp.

Trimming cost V 7 bases and J 9 bases, with 13 bases left between them. Germline V gene data show CDR1 as MNHEY and CDR2 as SMNVEV (reference sequence). The CDR3 length is 13 residues. RNA was extracted and reverse transcribed into cDNA as the sequencing template. Clones were sequenced by immunoSEQ multiplex PCR, and TCRdb holds only the in-frame ones, with some missing. This sample has 150,000 to 200,000 clones, with 50% to 60% found just once. J is TRBJ1-6 and V is TRBV27; maybe TRBD1 (5 bases). This receptor was obtained from a human donor with alopecia areata. Sample: CD4+ T cells sorted from blood, taken at week 0. The CDR3 nucleotides are TGTGCCAGCAAAGAGGCAGGGCTTTCACCCCTCCACTTT. Residues: CASKEAGLSPLHF.